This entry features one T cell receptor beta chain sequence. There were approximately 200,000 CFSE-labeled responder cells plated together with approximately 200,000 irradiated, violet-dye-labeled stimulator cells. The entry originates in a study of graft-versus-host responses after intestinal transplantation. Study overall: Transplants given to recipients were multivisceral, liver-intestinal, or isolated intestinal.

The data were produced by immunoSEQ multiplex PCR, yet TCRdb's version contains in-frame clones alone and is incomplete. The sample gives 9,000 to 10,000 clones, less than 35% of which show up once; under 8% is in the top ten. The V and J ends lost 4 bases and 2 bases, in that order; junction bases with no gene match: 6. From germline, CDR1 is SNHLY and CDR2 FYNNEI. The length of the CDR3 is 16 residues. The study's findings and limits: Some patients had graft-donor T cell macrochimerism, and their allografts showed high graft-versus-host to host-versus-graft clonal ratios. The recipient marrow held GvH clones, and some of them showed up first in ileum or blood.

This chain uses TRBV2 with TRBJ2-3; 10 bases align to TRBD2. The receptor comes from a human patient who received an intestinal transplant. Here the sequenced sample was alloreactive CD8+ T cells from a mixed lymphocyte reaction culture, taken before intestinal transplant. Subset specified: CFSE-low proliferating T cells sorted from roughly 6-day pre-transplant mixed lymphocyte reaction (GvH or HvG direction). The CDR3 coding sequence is TGTGCCAGCAGTGCCCAACTAGCGGGGCCCACAGATACGCAGTATTTT. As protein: CASSAQLAGPTDTQYF.